Presented here are 20 T cell receptor beta chains from one specimen sequenced in a study of T cells after yellow fever vaccination (dated by TCRdb to between 2018 and 2021). This sample's treatment or condition label indicates: live attenuated yellow fever vaccine strain. The library was obtained by 5' RACE. TCRdb shows the sequencer as Illumina NovaSeq 6000. In-frame beta chains were kept once TCRdb had trimmed the public reads at Q25 with fastp and called clones with MiXCR. Identical CDR3 protein sequences are pooled into one entry, listed with their most common genes and DNA. The sample profile shows approximately 90,000 distinct CDR3 sequences; about 6% of them were found once. The ten largest make up over 40% of the sample. Here the sequenced sample was CD8+ T cells sorted from PBMCs, taken 10 days after the yellow fever booster vaccination. Receptors originate from a young man who received the YFV17D yellow fever vaccine.

This clonotype was seen a few times. The chain carries TRBV11-1 and TRBJ2-2; 7 bases agree with TRBD2. CDR1 is SGHAT and CDR2 is FQDESV in the germline V gene (reference sequence). There are 16 residues in the CDR3. After removal of 1 base from V and 2 bases from J, the junction contained 4 bases not matched to a gene. The CDR3 sequence: CASSLGRGFNTGELFF. The DNA for the CDR3 is TGTGCCAGCAGCTTAGGGCGGGGGTTCAACACCGGGGAGCTGTTTTTT.

The chain links TRBV6-5 to TRBJ2-1; D may be TRBD1 (5 bases). This CDR3 has 17 residues. CDR1 is MNHEY and CDR2 is SVGAGI in the germline V gene. Trimming left V 0 bases short and J 0 bases short, with 12 bases between. The CDR3 loop is CASSYSRAASSYNEQFF. The CDR3 DNA reads as TGTGCCAGCAGTTACTCCAGGGCAGCCAGCTCCTACAATGAGCAGTTCTTC.

This clonotype has only a few counts. J is TRBJ2-2 and V is TRBV4-3; D is unresolved. Germline CDR1 is LGHNA and CDR2 is YSLEER. The CDR3 length is 13 residues. The V end was cut by 0 bases, the J end by 7 bases, with 6 bases between. The CDR3 coding sequence is TGCGCCAGCAGCCAAGATCTCGACGGGGAGCTGTTTTTT. It specifies CASSQDLDGELFF.

The genes are TRBV5-1 and TRBJ2-1, with D uncertain. Germline lookup yields CDR1 SGHRS and CDR2 YFSETQ. The length of the CDR3 is 15 residues. Trimming pared 0 bases from V and 5 bases from J, leaving 12 bases between. This chain's CDR3 is CASSLDHGWDNEQFF. CDR3 nucleotide sequence: TGCGCCAGCAGCTTGGACCACGGATGGGACAATGAGCAGTTCTTC.

Only a few counts were recorded for this clonotype. The V gene is TRBV4-2, the J gene TRBJ2-2; 8 nucleotides match TRBD1. CDR3 length equals 14 residues. The junction had 0 bases not matched to a gene; V was cut back by 1 base and J by 5 bases. The V gene's germline CDR1 is LGHNA and CDR2 YNFKEQ. CDR3: CASSQGQGTGELFF. The CDR3 DNA reads TGTGCCAGCAGCCAAGGACAGGGGACCGGGGAGCTGTTTTTT.

This clonotype was detected ten times or more. J is TRBJ2-6 and V is TRBV4-2; 8 bases fit TRBD2. This CDR3 comprises 16 residues. Per germline, CDR1 LGHNA and CDR2 YNFKEQ. V shed 0 bases, J shed 4 bases, and the junction held 2 bases outside the gene matches. The CDR3 nucleotides are TGTGCCAGCAGCCAAGAAGCGGGGGTCGGGGCCAACGTCCTGACTTTC. It encodes CASSQEAGVGANVLTF.

This clonotype was seen more than once but under ten times. The rearrangement joins TRBV7-9 to TRBJ2-7; D gene ambiguous. The germline CDR1 and CDR2 sequences are SEHNR and FQNEAQ (reference sequence). The CDR3 is 16 amino acids. V was cut by 0 bases and J by 2 bases, with 14 bases left in between. The CDR3 sequence is CASSLASEPTTYEQYF. In DNA, the CDR3 is TGTGCCAGCAGCTTAGCCAGTGAACCTACAACCTACGAGCAGTACTTC.

Concerning this clonotype: A much larger clone sits a single nucleotide away, making a read error possible. The rearrangement links TRBV14 to TRBJ1-6; no clear D. The CDR3 loop spans 17 amino acids. V lost 5 bases to trimming and J lost 0 bases, with 14 bases between them. Germline assignment: CDR1 SGHDN and CDR2 FVKESK. This CDR3 is CASSIGGISSYNSPLHF. The CDR3 DNA sequence: TGTGCCAGCAGCATAGGTGGAATTAGCTCCTATAATTCACCCCTCCACTTT.

This clonotype came up a few times. The chain uses TRBV5-6 and TRBJ2-7; 10 nucleotides match TRBD1. Germline CDR1 is SGHDT and CDR2 is YYEEEE. Trimming at V came to 0 bases and at J to 2 bases, leaving 2 bases not matched to a gene. This CDR3 comprises 15 residues. The DNA of the CDR3 is TGTGCCAGCAGCTTGGCTGGACAGGGGGCCTACGAGCAGTACTTC. This translates into CASSLAGQGAYEQYF. Looking up the rest from reference TRBV5-6 and TRBJ2-7 gives the full variable domain: DAGVTQSPTHLIKTRGQQVTLRCSPKSGHDTVSWYQQALGQGPQFIFQYYEEEERQRGNFPDRFSGHQFPNYSSELNVNALLLGDSALYLCASSLAGQGAYEQYFGPGTRLTVT.

This clonotype was detected a few times. The chain employs TRBV12-5 and TRBJ2-7; D is unresolved. The V gene lost 1 base and the J gene lost 6 bases, with 7 bases spanning the gap. CDR1 and CDR2 (germline): LGHNT, FRNRAP. The CDR3 is made up of 12 amino acids. The DNA of the CDR3 is TGTGCTAGTGGTTTGGGGTCATTCGAGCAGTACTTC. Translated: CASGLGSFEQYF.

V is TRBV9 and J is TRBJ1-5, with 10 bases matching TRBD1. CDR3 length equals 15 residues. The V gene end was trimmed by 0 bases and the J gene end by 7 bases; junction bases not matched to a gene: 4. Germline CDR1 SGDLS, CDR2 YYNGEE. CDR3 sequence: CASSVGQGAGQPQHF. As DNA, the CDR3 is TGTGCCAGCAGCGTAGGACAGGGGGCCGGCCAGCCCCAGCATTTT.

This clonotype has ten or more counts. This chain connects TRBV27 to TRBJ2-7, with 9 bases lining up with TRBD2. The V gene's germline CDR1 is MNHEY and CDR2 SMNVEV (reference sequence). Trimming removed 5 bases from V and 3 bases from J; junction bases left unmatched: 11. The CDR3 runs to 16 residues. The CDR3 is CASSGSTSGFVYEQYF. The DNA of the CDR3 is TGTGCCAGCAGTGGATCGACTAGCGGATTTGTCTACGAGCAGTACTTC.

This clonotype occurred a few times. The chain recombines TRBV6-5 with TRBJ2-3, with D uncertain. V was shortened by 2 bases and J by 2 bases, with 5 bases between the two germline ends. This CDR3 region has 13 residues. CDR1 and CDR2 (germline): MNHEY, SVGAGI. This CDR3 is CASSYGNTDTQYF. CDR3 DNA sequence: TGTGCCAGCAGTTACGGGAACACAGATACGCAGTATTTT.

This clonotype was seen more than once but under ten times. V usage is TRBV27 and J usage is TRBJ1-3; D is ambiguous. Germline V gene data show CDR1 as MNHEY and CDR2 as SMNVEV (reference sequence). With 5 bases removed from V and 3 bases from J, the gap between germline ends came to 8 bases. The CDR3 has 13 amino acids. This chain's CDR3 is CASSNIDGNTIYF. CDR3 DNA: TGTGCCAGCAGTAACATAGATGGAAACACCATATATTTT.

This clonotype occurred a few times. The V and J genes are TRBV9 and TRBJ1-5; a weak D match, TRBD1 (5 bases). The germline V and J ends were trimmed by 5 bases and 2 bases, with 11 bases remaining between them. The CDR3 runs to 14 residues. Looked up from germline, CDR1 is SGDLS and CDR2 is YYNGEE. CDR3 sequence reads: CASSTGGGNQPQHF. CDR3 DNA sequence: TGTGCCAGCAGTACCGGAGGGGGCAATCAGCCCCAGCATTTT.

As DNA, the CDR3 is TGTGCCACCAGTGATTTGAGGTACAGGGGATCAAATCAGCCCCAGCATTTT. This translates into CATSDLRYRGSNQPQHF. V usage is TRBV24-1 and J usage is TRBJ1-5, with 7 bases identical to TRBD1. In germline, CDR1 is KGHDR, CDR2 SFDVKD. The CDR3 extends over 17 amino acids. V lost 0 bases and J lost 4; bases outside the gene matches: 8.

This clonotype was observed at least ten times. The rearrangement uses TRBV7-9 and TRBJ2-5, with 7 bases aligning to TRBD2. The V gene's germline CDR1 is SEHNR and CDR2 FQNEAQ (reference sequence). With 3 bases clipped from V and 5 bases from J, the junction kept 6 bases outside the gene matches. This CDR3 is 14 amino acids long. The CDR3: CASSFSGGVETQYF. The CDR3 nucleotides are TGTGCCAGCAGCTTCTCGGGAGGAGTGGAGACCCAGTACTTC.

The rearrangement links TRBV27 to TRBJ1-5; D is uncertain. This CDR3 has 16 amino acids. Trimming pared 1 base from V and 2 bases from J, leaving 12 bases between. The germline V gene has CDR1 MNHEY and CDR2 SMNVEV (reference sequence). CDR3 bases: TGTGCCAGCAGTTTATTTGGCCAACTGGGCAATCAGCCCCAGCATTTT. This encodes CASSLFGQLGNQPQHF.

This rearrangement joins TRBV27 to TRBJ2-7, with D uncertain. Trimming left V 6 bases short and J 7 bases short, with 16 bases between. The CDR3 length is 13 residues. The germline V gene encodes CDR1 MNHEY and CDR2 SMNVEV (reference sequence). For the CDR3, the DNA is TGTGCCAGCAGCCGACCGGACCATAATGAGCAGTACTTC. It encodes CASSRPDHNEQYF.

This clonotype was found a few times. This chain joins TRBV12-3 or TRBV12-4 and TRBJ2-7; a weak D match, TRBD2 (5 bases). V lost 4 bases and J lost 3, with 10 bases in between. The CDR3 spans 13 residues. CDR3 DNA sequence: TGTGCCAGCAGTTGGAGGTCCCTCTACGAGCAGTACTTC. As protein: CASSWRSLYEQYF.